This entry lists 18 T cell receptor beta chains sequenced from one sample in a study of CD8+ T cells in alopecia areata. Extraction and reverse transcription of RNA yielded cDNA as the sequencing template. TCRdb's copy holds only in-frame clones and misses some; the assay was immunoSEQ multiplex PCR. Counted here are over 100,000 clones, less than 75% occurring once; the ten biggest clones make up over 9%. Sample treatment: oral pan-JAK inhibitor, 5-10 mg twice daily. The specimen comprised CD8+ T cells sorted from blood, sampled at week 24, from a patient treated with tofacitinib. The source of these receptors is a human donor with alopecia areata.

The V call is TRBV4-3, the J call TRBJ2-1, with TRBD1 as a possible D gene (6 bases). Germline-derived CDR1 and CDR2 are LGHNA and YSLEER. CDR3 length: 16 amino acids. V lost 0 bases and J lost 3, with 12 bases in between. The CDR3: CASSQDKDRLYNEQFF. The CDR3 DNA is TGCGCCAGCAGCCAAGATAAGGACAGACTCTACAATGAGCAGTTCTTC.

This chain uses TRBV13 with TRBJ1-1; maybe TRBD1 (5 bases). The CDR3 contains 12 residues. The germline V and J ends were trimmed by 0 bases and 9 bases, with 8 bases remaining between them. CDR1 is PRHDT, CDR2 FYEKMQ, per germline (reference sequence). The CDR3 DNA follows: TGTGCCAGCAGCTTAGGCAGGGACCAAGCTTTCTTT. This gives the protein CASSLGRDQAFF.

The V call is TRBV7-8, the J call TRBJ1-6, with 7 bases lining up with TRBD1. Germline V gene sequence: CDR1 SGHVS, CDR2 FQNEAQ. This CDR3 contains 16 residues. J lost 5 bases, V lost 5 bases, and 9 bases had no gene match. The CDR3 region is CASSPVDRDNNSPLHF. DNA for the CDR3: TGTGCCAGCAGCCCCGTCGACAGGGATAATAATTCACCCCTCCACTTT. Drawing the rest from reference TRBV7-8 and TRBJ1-6, the complete variable domain is GAGVSQSPRYKVAKRGQDVALRCDPISGHVSLFWYQQALGQGPEFLTYFQNEAQLDKSGLPSDRFFAERPEGSVSTLKIQRTQQEDSAVYLCASSPVDRDNNSPLHFGNGTRLTVT.

The CDR3 region is CASSYRPTSTDTQYF. The CDR3 DNA sequence: TGTGCCAGCAGTTACCGCCCCACCAGCACAGATACGCAGTATTTT. The chain carries TRBV6-5 and TRBJ2-3; no definite D call. The germline V and J ends were trimmed by 2 bases and 0 bases, with 9 bases remaining between them. Germline CDR1 reads MNHEY; CDR2 reads SVGAGI. This CDR3 is built from 15 residues.

This clone was observed a few times. This chain connects TRBV12-5 to TRBJ1-5; TRBD1 is a possible D gene (5 bases). Trimming pared 6 bases from V and 3 bases from J, leaving 15 bases between. The germline gives CDR1 LGHNT, CDR2 FRNRAP. The CDR3 runs to 15 residues. The CDR3 here is CASGSGHPFNQPQHF. In nucleotides, the CDR3 is TGTGCTAGTGGCTCCGGACACCCTTTCAATCAGCCCCAGCATTTT.

The V gene is TRBV30, the J gene TRBJ2-5; TRBD1 is a possible D gene (6 bases). The CDR3 contains 13 residues. Deletions cut 7 bases from V and 5 bases from J, with 17 bases between. Germline assignment: CDR1 GTSNPN and CDR2 SVGIG (reference sequence). CDR3 coding DNA: TGTGCCTACAATGAGGGGGTTCGGGAGACCCAGTACTTC. It encodes CAYNEGVRETQYF.

The chain couples TRBV19 to TRBJ1-1; maybe TRBD1 (5 bases). The CDR3 loop spans 14 amino acids. Germline V gene sequence: CDR1 LNHDA, CDR2 SQIVND (reference sequence). V dropped 5 bases and J dropped 4 bases, with 14 bases sitting between them. The CDR3: CASSPTAYLTEAFF. For the CDR3, the DNA is TGTGCCAGTAGTCCGACAGCCTATCTCACTGAAGCTTTCTTT.

The chain recombines TRBV27 with TRBJ2-3, with D hard to call. Germline loops: CDR1 MNHEY, CDR2 SMNVEV (reference sequence). The V gene lost 5 bases and the J gene lost 4 bases, with 4 bases spanning the gap. This CDR3 is 11 amino acids long. Here the CDR3 reads CASSVADTQYF. CDR3 DNA sequence: TGTGCCAGCAGTGTCGCAGATACGCAGTATTTT.

The V gene is TRBV27, the J gene TRBJ2-1; TRBD1 matches 9 bases. The V gene end was trimmed by 7 bases and the J gene end by 0 bases; junction bases not matched to a gene: 7. The CDR3 is 16 amino acids. CDR1 MNHEY and CDR2 SMNVEV come from the germline V gene (reference sequence). CDR3 nucleotides: TGTGCCAGCACCAACAGGGGGCCTTCCTCCTACAATGAGCAGTTCTTC. Translating gives CASTNRGPSSYNEQFF.

The gene calls are TRBV27 and TRBJ1-6, with D unresolved. The CDR3 length is 13 residues. V was cut by 3 bases and J by 6 bases, with 6 bases left in between. CDR1 is MNHEY and CDR2 is SMNVEV in the germline V gene (reference sequence). CDR3 sequence reads: CASSFGSNSPLHF. The DNA of the CDR3 is TGTGCCAGCAGTTTTGGCAGTAATTCACCCCTCCACTTT.

This clone occurred once. The V gene is TRBV5-6, the J gene TRBJ2-1; tentatively, D is TRBD1 or TRBD2 (5 bases each). The length of the CDR3 is 14 residues. Germline V gives CDR1 SGHDT, CDR2 YYEEEE. The V end was cut by 1 base, the J end by 6 bases, with 11 bases between. The CDR3 nucleotides are TGTGCCAGCAGCTTGCGGGACCCACTCAATGAGCAGTTCTTC. It specifies CASSLRDPLNEQFF. Drawing the rest from reference TRBV5-6 and TRBJ2-1, the complete variable domain is DAGVTQSPTHLIKTRGQQVTLRCSPKSGHDTVSWYQQALGQGPQFIFQYYEEEERQRGNFPDRFSGHQFPNYSSELNVNALLLGDSALYLCASSLRDPLNEQFFGPGTRLTVL.

V usage is TRBV2 and J usage is TRBJ1-5, with D unclear. V shed 4 bases and J shed 0 bases, with 7 bases lying between them. Germline V lookup: CDR1 SNHLY, CDR2 FYNNEI. The CDR3 is 14 residues long. The CDR3 DNA is TGTGCCAGCAGTGGATGGACTAGCAATCAGCCCCAGCATTTT. Translating gives CASSGWTSNQPQHF.

This clone was seen a few times. This chain's CDR3 is CAWSVPLEGHGANYGYTF. The CDR3 nucleotides are TGTGCCTGGAGTGTACCTCTCGAGGGCCACGGCGCGAACTATGGCTACACCTTC. The chain carries TRBV30 and TRBJ1-2; no definite D call. Trimming removed 0 bases at V and 2 bases at J, with 22 bases between. Germline CDR1 and CDR2: GTSNPN and SVGIG (reference sequence). The CDR3 is 18 amino acids. Complete variable domain (other parts from reference TRBV30 and TRBJ1-2): SQTIHQWPATLVQPVGSPLSLECTVEGTSNPNLYWYRQAAGRGLQLLFYSVGIGQISSEVPQNLSASRPQDRQFILSSKKLLLSDSGFYLCAWSVPLEGHGANYGYTFGSGTRLTVV.

V gene TRBV27 combines with J gene TRBJ2-7; D assignment may be TRBD1 or TRBD2 (5 bases each). Germline values: CDR1 MNHEY, CDR2 SMNVEV (reference sequence). This CDR3 region has 13 residues. Trimming stripped 0 bases from V and 3 bases from J, with 6 bases between. The CDR3 loop is CASSLSGDYEQYF. The CDR3 DNA is TGTGCCAGCAGTTTATCGGGGGACTACGAGCAGTACTTC.

This chain links TRBV30 with TRBJ1-5; D may be TRBD1 (5 bases). Trimming cost V 2 bases and J 6 bases, with 17 bases left between them. From germline, CDR1 is GTSNPN and CDR2 SVGIG (reference sequence). The CDR3 runs to 15 residues. The CDR3 here is CAWSLWGDWTQPQHF. The CDR3 nucleotides read TGTGCCTGGAGTCTATGGGGGGACTGGACTCAGCCCCAGCATTTT.

This clone was seen only once. The chain carries TRBV7-6 and TRBJ2-3; the match to TRBD2 covers 10 bases. This CDR3 has 14 amino acids. CDR1 and CDR2 from the germline V gene are SGHVS and FNYEAQ. Germline trimming cut 5 bases from V and 4 bases from J; bases unmatched to any gene: 3. The CDR3: CASSQSGGADTQYF. CDR3 DNA sequence: TGTGCCAGCAGCCAGAGCGGGGGGGCAGATACGCAGTATTTT.

This clone has a single count. The chain joins TRBV5-6 to TRBJ1-2; no clear D gene. Germline values: CDR1 SGHDT, CDR2 YYEEEE. CDR3 length: 13 amino acids. V shed 0 bases and J shed 4 bases, with 7 bases lying between them. CDR3 in DNA: TGTGCCAGCAGCTTGGCGGCCAGCTATGGCTACACCTTC. It specifies CASSLAASYGYTF.

This clone was counted between two and nine times. V is TRBV4-3 and J is TRBJ2-2; the D gene is possibly TRBD2 (6 bases). V lost 2 bases and J 6 bases, leaving 25 bases between the germline ends. Germline V gives CDR1 LGHNA, CDR2 YSLEER. The CDR3 runs to 19 residues. The DNA for the CDR3 is TGCGCCAGCAGCCAATCCCCGAGGATGGGACTGGGTAACCCCGGGGAGCTGTTTTTT. This gives the protein CASSQSPRMGLGNPGELFF.